This TCR beta chain was documented in a study of T cells expressing NK-cell markers. About the study: Seven sequenced donors out of eight were HCMV-seropositive, one seronegative. The study's findings and limits: The CD3+CD56-NKG2C+ fraction of a few donors was also led by these clonotypes. What remained unclear was the HCMV specificity of expanded NKG2C+ T cell clones.

In the case of this clonotype: Its antigen is currently unknown.

Germline values: CDR1 SQVTM, CDR2 ANQGSEA. This CDR3 contains 16 residues. What made the TCR beta cDNA was 5'RACE template switching with UMIs. From the 5' RACE reads, TCRdb lists one entry per CDR3 protein and no DNA. This table lists approximately 420,000 distinct CDR3 sequences. The TCR sequence derives from a woman aged 50 to 60 in good health. V usage is TRBV29-1 and J usage is TRBJ2-1; TCRdb lists TRBD2, though no DNA is available to test this call. Sequenced: blood T cells: a sorted CD56 or NKG2C T cell subset, CD4+ or CD8+ T cells, or bulk PBMC T cells (not recorded which). The CDR3 sequence: CSVEGGGLANYNEQFF.